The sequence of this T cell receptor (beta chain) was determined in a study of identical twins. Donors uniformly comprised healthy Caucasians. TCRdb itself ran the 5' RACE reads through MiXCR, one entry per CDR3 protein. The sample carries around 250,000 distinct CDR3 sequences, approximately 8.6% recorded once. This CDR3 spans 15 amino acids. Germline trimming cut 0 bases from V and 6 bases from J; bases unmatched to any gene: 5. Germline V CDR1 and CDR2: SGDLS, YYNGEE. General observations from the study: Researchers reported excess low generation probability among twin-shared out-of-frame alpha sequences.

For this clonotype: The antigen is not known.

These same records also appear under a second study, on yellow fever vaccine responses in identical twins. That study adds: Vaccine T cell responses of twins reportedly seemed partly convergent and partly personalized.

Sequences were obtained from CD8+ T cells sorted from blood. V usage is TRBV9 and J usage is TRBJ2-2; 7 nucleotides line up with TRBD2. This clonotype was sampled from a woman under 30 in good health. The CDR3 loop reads CASSVEGGGAGELFF. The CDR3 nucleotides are TGTGCCAGCAGCGTAGAGGGCGGGGGAGCCGGGGAGCTGTTTTTT.